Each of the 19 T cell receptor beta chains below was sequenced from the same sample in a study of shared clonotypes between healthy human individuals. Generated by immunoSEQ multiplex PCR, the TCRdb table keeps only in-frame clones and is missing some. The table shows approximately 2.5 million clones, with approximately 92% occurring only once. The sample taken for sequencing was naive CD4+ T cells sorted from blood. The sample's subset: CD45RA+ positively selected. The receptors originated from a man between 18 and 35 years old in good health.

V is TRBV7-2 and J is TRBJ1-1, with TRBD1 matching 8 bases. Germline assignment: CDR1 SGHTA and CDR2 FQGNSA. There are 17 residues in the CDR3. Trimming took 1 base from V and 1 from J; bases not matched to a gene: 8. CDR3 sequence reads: CASSLVQWTGKNTEAFF. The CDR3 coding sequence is TGTGCCAGCAGCTTAGTCCAATGGACAGGGAAGAACACTGAAGCTTTCTTT.

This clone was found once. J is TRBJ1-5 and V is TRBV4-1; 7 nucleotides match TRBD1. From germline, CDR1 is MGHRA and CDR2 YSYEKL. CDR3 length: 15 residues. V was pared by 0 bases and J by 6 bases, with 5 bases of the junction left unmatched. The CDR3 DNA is TGCGCCAGCAGCCAAGATCGGACAGGATTTCAGCCCCAGCATTTT. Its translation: CASSQDRTGFQPQHF.

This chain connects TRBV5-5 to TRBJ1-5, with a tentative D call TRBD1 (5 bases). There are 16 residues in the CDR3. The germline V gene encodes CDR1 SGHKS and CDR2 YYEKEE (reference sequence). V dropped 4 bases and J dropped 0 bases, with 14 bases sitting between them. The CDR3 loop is CASSLVGGNSNQPQHF. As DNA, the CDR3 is TGTGCCAGCAGCCTGGTGGGGGGGAATAGCAATCAGCCCCAGCATTTT.

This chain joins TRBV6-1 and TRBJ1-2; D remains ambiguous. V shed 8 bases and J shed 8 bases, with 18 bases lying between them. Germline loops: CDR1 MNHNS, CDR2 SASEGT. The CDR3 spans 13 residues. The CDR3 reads CASRQTPPEGYTF. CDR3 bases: TGTGCCAGCCGCCAGACCCCTCCCGAAGGCTACACCTTC.

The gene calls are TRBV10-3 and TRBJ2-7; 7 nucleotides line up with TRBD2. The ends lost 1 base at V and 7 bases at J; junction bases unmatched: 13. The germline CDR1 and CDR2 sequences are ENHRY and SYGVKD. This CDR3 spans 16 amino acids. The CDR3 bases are TGTGCCATCAGTGAGTATAACGGGAGGCTCTCTCGAGAGCAGTACTTC. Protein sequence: CAISEYNGRLSREQYF.

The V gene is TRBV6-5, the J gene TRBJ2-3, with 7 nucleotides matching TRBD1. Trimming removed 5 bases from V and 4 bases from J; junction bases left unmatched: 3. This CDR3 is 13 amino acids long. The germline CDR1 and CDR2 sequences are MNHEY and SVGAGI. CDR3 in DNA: TGTGCCAGCAGTGACAGGGTCCCAGATACGCAGTATTTT. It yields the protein CASSDRVPDTQYF.

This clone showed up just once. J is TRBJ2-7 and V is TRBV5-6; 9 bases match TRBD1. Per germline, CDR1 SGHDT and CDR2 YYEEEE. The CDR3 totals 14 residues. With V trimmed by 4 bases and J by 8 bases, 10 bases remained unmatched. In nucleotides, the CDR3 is TGTGCCAGCAGCCACGGGACAGGGCTCTTGCAGCAGTACTTC. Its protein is CASSHGTGLLQQYF. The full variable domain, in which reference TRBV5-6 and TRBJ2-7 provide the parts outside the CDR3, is DAGVTQSPTHLIKTRGQQVTLRCSPKSGHDTVSWYQQALGQGPQFIFQYYEEEERQRGNFPDRFSGHQFPNYSSELNVNALLLGDSALYLCASSHGTGLLQQYFGPGTRLTVT.

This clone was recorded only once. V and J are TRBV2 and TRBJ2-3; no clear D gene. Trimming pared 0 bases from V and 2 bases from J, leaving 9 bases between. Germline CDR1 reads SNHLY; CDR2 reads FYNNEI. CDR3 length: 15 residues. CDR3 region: CASSEASRSTDTQYF. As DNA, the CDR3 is TGTGCCAGCAGTGAAGCGTCGCGGTCCACAGATACGCAGTATTTT.

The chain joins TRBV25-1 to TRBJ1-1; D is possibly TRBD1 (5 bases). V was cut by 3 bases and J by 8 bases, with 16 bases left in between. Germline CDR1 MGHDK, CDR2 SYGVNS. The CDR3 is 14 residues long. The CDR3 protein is CASSEGVGGGEAFF. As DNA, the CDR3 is TGTGCCAGCAGTGAGGGTGTGGGGGGAGGGGAAGCTTTCTTT.

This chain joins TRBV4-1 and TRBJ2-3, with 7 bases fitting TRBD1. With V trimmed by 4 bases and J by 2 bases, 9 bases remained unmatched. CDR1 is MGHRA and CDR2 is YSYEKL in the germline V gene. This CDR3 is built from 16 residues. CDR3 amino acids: CASSLWAGGTTDTQYF. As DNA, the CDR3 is TGCGCCAGCAGCCTCTGGGCAGGGGGTACCACAGATACGCAGTATTTT.

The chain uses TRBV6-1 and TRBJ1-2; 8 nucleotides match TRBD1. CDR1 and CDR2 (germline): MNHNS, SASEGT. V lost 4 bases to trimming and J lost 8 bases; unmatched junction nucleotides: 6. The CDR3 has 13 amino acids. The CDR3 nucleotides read TGTGCCAGCAGTGGACAGGGGATGGAGGGCTACACCTTC. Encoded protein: CASSGQGMEGYTF.

Written as DNA, the CDR3 is TGTGCCAGCAGTGAAGGGGTCTCCAGCAATCAGCCCCAGCATTTT. Amino acid sequence: CASSEGVSSNQPQHF. V is TRBV6-1 and J is TRBJ1-5; D not certain. This CDR3 is built from 15 residues. The germline V gene encodes CDR1 MNHNS and CDR2 SASEGT. V lost 1 base to trimming and J lost 1 base, with 8 bases between them.

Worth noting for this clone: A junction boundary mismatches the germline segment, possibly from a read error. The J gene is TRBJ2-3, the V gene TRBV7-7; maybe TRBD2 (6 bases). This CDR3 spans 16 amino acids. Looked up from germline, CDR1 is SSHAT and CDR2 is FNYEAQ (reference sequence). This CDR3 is CASSLYPGGGTDTQYF. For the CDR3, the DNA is TGTGCTAGCAGCCTCTACCCGGGCGGGGGCACAGATACGCAGTATTTT.

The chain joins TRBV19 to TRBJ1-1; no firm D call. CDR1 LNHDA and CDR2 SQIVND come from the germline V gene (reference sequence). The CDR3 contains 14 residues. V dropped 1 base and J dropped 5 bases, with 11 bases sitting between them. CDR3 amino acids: CASSIATGRTEAFF. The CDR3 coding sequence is TGTGCCAGTAGTATAGCGACTGGGCGGACTGAAGCTTTCTTT.

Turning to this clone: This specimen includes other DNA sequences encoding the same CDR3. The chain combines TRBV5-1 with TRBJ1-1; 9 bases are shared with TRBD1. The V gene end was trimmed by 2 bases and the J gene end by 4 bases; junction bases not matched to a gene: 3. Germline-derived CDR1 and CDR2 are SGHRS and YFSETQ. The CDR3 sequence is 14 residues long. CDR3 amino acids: CASSLQGAPTEAFF. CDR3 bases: TGCGCCAGCAGCTTACAGGGGGCTCCCACTGAAGCTTTCTTT.

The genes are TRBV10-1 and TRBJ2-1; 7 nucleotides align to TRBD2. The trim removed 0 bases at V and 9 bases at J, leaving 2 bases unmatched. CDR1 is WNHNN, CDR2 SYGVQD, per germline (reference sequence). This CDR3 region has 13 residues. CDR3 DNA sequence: TGCGCCAGCAGTGAGTCGCCGGGAGGTGAGCAGTTCTTC. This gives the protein CASSESPGGEQFF.

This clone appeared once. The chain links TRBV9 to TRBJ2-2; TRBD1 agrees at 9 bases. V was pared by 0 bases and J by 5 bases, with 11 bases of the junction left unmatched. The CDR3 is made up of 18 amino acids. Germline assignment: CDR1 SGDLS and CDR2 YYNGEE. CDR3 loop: CASSVAGGQGRRTGELFF. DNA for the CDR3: TGTGCCAGCAGCGTAGCCGGGGGACAGGGCCGTAGGACCGGGGAGCTGTTTTTT.

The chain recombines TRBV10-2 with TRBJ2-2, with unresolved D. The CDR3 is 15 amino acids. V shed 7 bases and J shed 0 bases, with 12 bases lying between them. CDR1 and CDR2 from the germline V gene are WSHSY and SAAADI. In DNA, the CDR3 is TGCGCCAGCAACTACGGCGGCTCGAACACCGGGGAGCTGTTTTTT. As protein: CASNYGGSNTGELFF.

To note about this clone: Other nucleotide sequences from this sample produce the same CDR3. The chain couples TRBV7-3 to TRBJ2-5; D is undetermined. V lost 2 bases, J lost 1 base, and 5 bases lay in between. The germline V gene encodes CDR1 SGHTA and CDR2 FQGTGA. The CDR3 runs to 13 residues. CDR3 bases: TGTGCCAGCAGCTTAGGTGGCCAAGAGACCCAGTACTTC. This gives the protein CASSLGGQETQYF.